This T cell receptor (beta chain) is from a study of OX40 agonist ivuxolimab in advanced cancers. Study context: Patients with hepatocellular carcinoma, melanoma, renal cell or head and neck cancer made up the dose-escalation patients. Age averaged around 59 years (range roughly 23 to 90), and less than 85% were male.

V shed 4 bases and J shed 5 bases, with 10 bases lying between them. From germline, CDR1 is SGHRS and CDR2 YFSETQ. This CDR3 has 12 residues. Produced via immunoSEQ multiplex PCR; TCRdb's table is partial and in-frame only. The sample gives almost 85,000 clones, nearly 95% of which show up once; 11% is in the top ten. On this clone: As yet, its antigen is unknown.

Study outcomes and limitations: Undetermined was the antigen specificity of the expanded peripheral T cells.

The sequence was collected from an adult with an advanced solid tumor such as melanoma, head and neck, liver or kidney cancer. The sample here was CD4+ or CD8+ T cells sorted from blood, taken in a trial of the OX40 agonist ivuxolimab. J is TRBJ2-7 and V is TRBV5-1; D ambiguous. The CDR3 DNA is TGCGCCAGCAGCCCCAACTACAACGAGCAGTACTTC. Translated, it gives CASSPNYNEQYF. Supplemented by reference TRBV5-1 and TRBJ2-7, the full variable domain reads KAGVTQTPRYLIKTRGQQVTLSCSPISGHRSVSWYQQTPGQGLQFLFEYFSETQRNKGNFPGRFSGRQFSNSRSEMNVSTLELGDSALYLCASSPNYNEQYFGPGTRLTVT.